Presented here are 17 T cell receptor beta chains from one specimen sequenced in a study of T cell changes during pregnancy in multiple sclerosis. Generated by immunoSEQ multiplex PCR, the TCRdb table keeps only in-frame clones and is missing some. The table records tens of thousands of clones, 90% to 95% of them present only once. The input for sequencing was peripheral blood, taken in the third trimester of pregnancy. The receptor source for this set is a female donor with multiple sclerosis, enrolled in a pregnancy study.

V gene TRBV9 combines with J gene TRBJ1-2, with D perhaps matching TRBD1 (5 bases). The V and J ends lost 7 bases and 7 bases respectively, with 14 bases between them. This CDR3 has 12 residues. CDR1 and CDR2 from the germline V gene are SGDLS and YYNGEE. This CDR3 is CASAPRGGGYTF. The CDR3 DNA is TGTGCCAGCGCTCCACGGGGGGGTGGCTACACCTTC.

The V call is TRBV5-6, the J call TRBJ2-7, with 11 bases that match TRBD2. This CDR3 contains 16 residues. Per germline, CDR1 SGHDT and CDR2 YYEEEE. The V and J ends lost 4 bases and 6 bases, in that order; junction bases with no gene match: 12. CDR3 sequence: CASSPEGWLAGGEQYF. CDR3 nucleotide sequence: TGTGCCAGCAGCCCGGAAGGGTGGCTAGCGGGGGGCGAGCAGTACTTC.

The chain combines TRBV27 with TRBJ2-3; 10 bases agree with TRBD2. The J segment lost 0 bases and the V segment lost 0 bases, leaving 6 bases of the junction unmatched. CDR1 and CDR2 (germline): MNHEY, SMNVEV (reference sequence). The CDR3 spans 18 residues. CDR3 sequence: CASSLSLAGPRSTDTQYF. Here the CDR3 DNA reads TGTGCCAGCAGTTTATCACTAGCGGGGCCTCGTAGCACAGATACGCAGTATTTT.

This chain joins TRBV7-3 and TRBJ2-3; 10 bases map to TRBD2. V was clipped by 5 bases and J by 4 bases; unmatched bases: 9. Germline CDR1 is SGHTA and CDR2 is FQGTGA. This CDR3 has 16 amino acids. The CDR3 loop is CASSPASGRLPDTQYF. CDR3 nucleotides: TGTGCCAGCAGCCCCGCTAGCGGGAGACTCCCAGATACGCAGTATTTT. The full variable domain, its missing parts supplied by reference TRBV7-3 and TRBJ2-3, is GAGVSQTPSNKVTEKGKYVELRCDPISGHTALYWYRQSLGQGPEFLIYFQGTGAADDSGLPNDRFFAVRPEGSVSTLKIQRTERGDSAVYLCASSPASGRLPDTQYFGPGTRLTVL.

The V call is TRBV11-2, the J call TRBJ2-1; 9 nucleotides align to TRBD2. Germline V gene sequence: CDR1 SGHAT, CDR2 FQNNGV. The CDR3 contains 16 residues. The J segment lost 4 bases and the V segment lost 1 base, leaving 5 bases of the junction unmatched. DNA for the CDR3: TGTGCCAGCAGCTTAGTGCGGGAGGGCCGGTACAATGAGCAGTTCTTC. As protein: CASSLVREGRYNEQFF.

Here the CDR3 DNA reads TGTGCCAGCAGTTTGACTAGCGGGCCAGATACGCAGTATTTT. It is translated as CASSLTSGPDTQYF. This sequence joins TRBV28 and TRBJ2-3, with TRBD2 matching 10 bases. J lost 4 bases, V lost 3 bases, and 1 base had no gene match. CDR3 size: 14 residues. The germline gives CDR1 MDHEN, CDR2 SYDVKM.

DNA of the CDR3: TGTGCCAGTAGTCCATATAGCGGGAGGGCCAGTGAGCAGTTCTTC. It encodes CASSPYSGRASEQFF. V is TRBV19 and J is TRBJ2-1; TRBD2 matches at 11 bases. V gave up 5 bases and J gave up 9 bases; unmatched junction bases: 9. Germline V gene lookup returns CDR1 LNHDA and CDR2 SQIVND (reference sequence). The CDR3 is 15 amino acids.

The chain uses TRBV28 and TRBJ2-2; TRBD2 agrees at 7 bases. The CDR3 runs 15 residues. From germline, CDR1 is MDHEN and CDR2 SYDVKM. V was pared by 7 bases and J by 5 bases, with 10 bases of the junction left unmatched. CDR3: CASIRGRGGTGELFF. In DNA, the CDR3 is TGTGCCAGCATCAGAGGTAGGGGAGGGACCGGGGAGCTGTTTTTT.

The V and J genes are TRBV10-1 and TRBJ2-1; the D is unclear. V was shortened by 3 bases and J by 7 bases, with 7 bases between the two germline ends. Germline values: CDR1 WNHNN, CDR2 SYGVQD (reference sequence). CDR3 length equals 12 residues. The CDR3 region is CASSDRRNEQFF. The CDR3 nucleotides are TGCGCCAGCAGTGACCGGCGGAATGAGCAGTTCTTC.

CDR3 in amino acids: CASSPVTGWDTEAFF. CDR3 DNA: TGCGCCAGCAGTCCCGTGACAGGGTGGGACACTGAAGCTTTCTTT. V and J are TRBV10-1 and TRBJ1-1; 7 nucleotides match TRBD1. J was trimmed by 3 bases and V by 5 bases; bases with no gene match: 9. From germline, CDR1 is WNHNN and CDR2 SYGVQD (reference sequence). The CDR3 covers 15 residues.

The V gene is TRBV27, the J gene TRBJ1-1; D is unclear. This CDR3 spans 13 amino acids. The V end was cut by 3 bases, the J end by 3 bases, with 8 bases between. Germline V lookup: CDR1 MNHEY, CDR2 SMNVEV (reference sequence). CDR3: CASSFVRHTEAFF. The CDR3 DNA follows: TGTGCCAGCAGTTTTGTGCGGCACACTGAAGCTTTCTTT.

The chain employs TRBV7-9 and TRBJ2-1, with 11 bases lining up with TRBD2. The V gene end was trimmed by 0 bases and the J gene end by 7 bases; junction bases not matched to a gene: 2. CDR1 is SEHNR and CDR2 is FQNEAQ in the germline V gene (reference sequence). CDR3 size: 15 residues. This chain's CDR3 is CASSLALAGANEQFF. The CDR3 nucleotides are TGTGCCAGCAGCTTAGCACTAGCGGGAGCAAATGAGCAGTTCTTC.

V and J are TRBV5-5 and TRBJ2-3; D is uncertain. This CDR3 spans 16 amino acids. CDR1 SGHKS and CDR2 YYEKEE come from the germline V gene (reference sequence). V was shortened by 4 bases and J by 2 bases, with 17 bases between the two germline ends. CDR3 in amino acids: CASSPRWPVTTDTQYF. The CDR3 DNA sequence: TGTGCCAGCAGCCCTCGATGGCCCGTAACCACAGATACGCAGTATTTT. Full variable domain (missing parts from reference TRBV5-5 and TRBJ2-3): DAGVTQSPTHLIKTRGQQVTLRCSPISGHKSVSWYQQVLGQGPQFIFQYYEKEERGRGNFPDRFSARQFPNYSSELNVNALLLGDSALYLCASSPRWPVTTDTQYFGPGTRLTVL.

This clone was seen at least ten times. The chain is built from TRBV7-9 and TRBJ1-5, with D unresolved. V was clipped by 4 bases and J by 5 bases, with 6 bases between them. Germline CDR1 and CDR2: SEHNR and FQNEAQ (reference sequence). The CDR3 length is 12 residues. CDR3 residues: CASSSGDQPQHF. Written as DNA, the CDR3 is TGTGCCAGCAGCTCCGGAGATCAGCCCCAGCATTTT. The full variable domain, completed using reference TRBV7-9 and TRBJ1-5, is DTGVSQNPRHKITKRGQNVTFRCDPISEHNRLYWYRQTLGQGPEFLTYFQNEAQLEKSRLLSDRFSAERPKGSFSTLEIQRTEQGDSAMYLCASSSGDQPQHFGDGTRLSIL.

This rearrangement joins TRBV6-5 to TRBJ2-1; 8 nucleotides agree with TRBD2. V shed 5 bases and J 6 bases; nucleotides not matched to a gene: 9. The germline V gene has CDR1 MNHEY and CDR2 SVGAGI. The CDR3 loop spans 15 amino acids. The CDR3 region has the DNA TGTGCCAGCAGTCTCCGTGTTAGCGGGACCAATGAGCAGTTCTTC. Its translation: CASSLRVSGTNEQFF.

In this sample, this clone turned up a few times. J is TRBJ1-2 and V is TRBV4-3, with TRBD1 as a possible D gene (6 bases). CDR3 length equals 15 residues. Germline lookup yields CDR1 LGHNA and CDR2 YSLEER. Deletions cut 0 bases from V and 7 bases from J, with 15 bases between. The CDR3 is CASSQDGLRGSGYTF. DNA for the CDR3: TGCGCCAGCAGCCAAGATGGTCTCAGGGGCTCTGGCTACACCTTC.

The rearrangement uses TRBV29-1 and TRBJ2-1, with 9 bases fitting TRBD2. The CDR3 totals 16 residues. V trimming: 3 bases; J trimming: 6 bases; junction bases outside the gene matches: 12. Looked up from germline, CDR1 is SQVTM and CDR2 is ANQGSEA. The CDR3 DNA reads as TGCAGCGTTGATGTCAGGGGCGGGAGGGCCGGCAATGAGCAGTTCTTC. This sequence encodes CSVDVRGGRAGNEQFF.